This T cell receptor (beta chain) was recovered during a study of cytomegalovirus exposure and HLA in healthy donors. Study overall: Early released data had around 79 million unique TCRs, all coming from HLA-typed donors.

About this clone: The antigen remains undetermined.

Study outcomes and limitations: Apart from CMV serostatus, no immune exposure information was available. The listing of 160 or so TCR beta chains classed them as cytomegalovirus-associated.

There are 14 residues in the CDR3. The germline V and J ends were trimmed by 6 bases and 2 bases, with 12 bases remaining between them. Germline CDR1 MDHEN, CDR2 SYDVKM. In the PCR, 60 Vbeta and 13 Jbeta primers were used. Some clones are missing from TCRdb's copy, which holds only in-frame ones; the method was immunoSEQ multiplex PCR. This table holds some 270,000 clones, 80% found once. The chain carries TRBV28 and TRBJ2-3; D not certain. This TCR derives from a girl aged 2 to 10 in good health and CMV-seronegative. Sequenced material: PBMCs. The CDR3 DNA is TGTGCCAGCAGACCTAGTACGACCACAGATACGCAGTATTTT. This sequence encodes CASRPSTTTDTQYF.